This section outlines one T cell receptor beta chain sequence together with its context. The data are from a study of somatic mutations in cytotoxic T cells in rheumatoid arthritis. The protocol was immunoSEQ multiplex PCR, while the TCRdb copy is restricted to in-frame clones and leaves out a portion. The sample shows about 36,000 clones, 84% of them seen only once. Sample: CD8+ T cells sorted from blood. The TCR comes from a man aged 40-50 years in good health.

The CDR3 loop is CASSLSSGTGYEQYF. DNA of the CDR3: TGTGCCAGCAGCTTAAGCTCCGGGACAGGCTACGAGCAGTACTTC. The gene calls are TRBV7-2 and TRBJ2-7, with 8 bases aligning to TRBD1. Germline CDR1 SGHTA, CDR2 FQGNSA. The ends lost 2 bases at V and 3 bases at J; junction bases unmatched: 6. The CDR3 contains 15 residues.